Below are 24 T cell receptor beta chains sequenced from a single sample in a study of blood T cell repertoires in COVID-19. Produced via immunoSEQ multiplex PCR; TCRdb's table is partial and in-frame only. The sample lists 400,000 to 500,000 clones, approximately 90% seen once, with roughly 1.4% in the top ten. Sequencing input: PBMCs or T cells enriched from blood (not recorded which). These receptors came from a woman between 18 and 29 years old who had been exposed to COVID-19.

The chain has TRBV5-4 and TRBJ1-2; D unclear. In germline, CDR1 is SGHNT, CDR2 YYREEE (reference sequence). Trimming shortened V by 4 bases and J by 8 bases, and 21 bases separated the two germline ends. The CDR3 sequence is 15 residues long. The CDR3 nucleotides read TGTGCCAGCAGCGTCTCGCAGTCTAGACTGTCGGGCTACACCTTC. Its protein is CASSVSQSRLSGYTF.

This rearrangement joins TRBV6-2 or TRBV6-3 to TRBJ1-5, with 7 bases lining up with TRBD1. From germline, CDR1 is MNHEY and CDR2 SVGEGT. This CDR3 is built from 16 residues. The ends lost 2 bases at V and 2 bases at J; junction bases unmatched: 6. The CDR3, as DNA: TGTGCCAGCAGTTACCTACAGGGGATCCGCAATCAGCCCCAGCATTTT. Translating gives CASSYLQGIRNQPQHF.

V is TRBV18 and J is TRBJ1-5; the D gene is possibly TRBD1 (5 bases). Trimming shortened V by 3 bases and J by 7 bases, and 13 bases separated the two germline ends. The CDR3 sequence is 14 residues long. Germline V CDR1 and CDR2: KGHSH, LQKENI. The CDR3 protein is CASSPGGGKQPQHF. DNA of the CDR3: TGTGCCAGCTCACCGGGGGGGGGAAAGCAGCCCCAGCATTTT.

The chain combines TRBV7-3 with TRBJ2-1, with D possibly matching TRBD1 (6 bases). In germline, CDR1 is SGHTA, CDR2 FQGTGA. The CDR3 is 19 amino acids. V dropped 5 bases and J dropped 4 bases, with 27 bases sitting between them. The CDR3 DNA is TGTGCCAGCAGCCCGAAGTCCCCACGACAGGAATGGGAGTACAATGAGCAGTTCTTC. As protein: CASSPKSPRQEWEYNEQFF.

The genes are TRBV28 and TRBJ1-1; D possibly corresponds to TRBD1 (6 bases). This CDR3 has 12 amino acids. V lost 3 bases to trimming and J lost 9 bases, with 11 bases between them. Germline V lookup: CDR1 MDHEN, CDR2 SYDVKM. For the CDR3, the DNA is TGTGCCAGCAGTTTGGGGGCGTTAAAAGCTTTCTTT. It translates to CASSLGALKAFF. The whole variable domain, filled in from reference TRBV28 and TRBJ1-1, reads DVKVTQSSRYLVKRTGEKVFLECVQDMDHENMFWYRQDPGLGLRLIYFSYDVKMKEKGDIPEGYSVSREKKERFSLILESASTNQTSMYLCASSLGALKAFFGQGTRLTVV.

The J gene is TRBJ1-2, the V gene TRBV3-1 (or the pseudogene TRBV3-2), with D uncertain. Germline CDR1 reads LGHDT; CDR2 reads YNNKEL (reference sequence). The V end lost 0 bases, the J end lost 4 bases, and 12 bases lay between the germline ends. The length of the CDR3 is 15 residues. As DNA, the CDR3 is TGTGCCAGCAGCCAAGAAAGACCGACTATCTATGGCTACACCTTC. It codes for CASSQERPTIYGYTF.

The chain has TRBV6-4 and TRBJ1-1; 9 bases are shared with TRBD1. V lost 5 bases, J lost 5 bases, and 9 bases stayed unmatched. The CDR3 sequence is 15 residues long. The germline V gene encodes CDR1 MRHNA and CDR2 SNTAGT. The CDR3 loop is CASSPSQGARTEAFF. CDR3 in DNA: TGTGCCAGCAGTCCATCACAGGGGGCGCGAACTGAAGCTTTCTTT.

The chain has TRBV7-2 and TRBJ2-7, with 8 bases lining up with TRBD1. The CDR3 totals 15 residues. From germline, CDR1 is SGHTA and CDR2 FQGNSA. V lost 2 bases to trimming and J lost 4 bases; unmatched junction nucleotides: 7. As DNA, the CDR3 is TGTGCCAGCAGCTTACACCCAGGGGGCAGTTACGAGCAGTACTTC. It yields the protein CASSLHPGGSYEQYF.

This sequence joins TRBV12-3 or TRBV12-4 and TRBJ1-1, with TRBD1 as a possible D gene (6 bases). This CDR3 comprises 13 residues. Trimming removed 4 bases at V and 4 bases at J, with 10 bases between. This chain's CDR3 is CASSWLGGTEAFF. The CDR3 nucleotides are TGTGCCAGCAGTTGGTTAGGGGGCACTGAAGCTTTCTTT.

A note on this clone: One end of the junction is discordant with germline, which a read error may explain. The chain uses TRBV7-8 and TRBJ2-7, with 12 bases that match TRBD2. CDR1 is SGHVS, CDR2 FQNEAQ, per germline. This CDR3 is built from 17 residues. The CDR3 protein is CASSPGPLAGGTYEQCF. CDR3 bases: TGTGCCAGCAGCCCTGGCCCCCTAGCGGGAGGGACCTACGAGCAGTGCTTC.

With regard to this clone: A read error may explain this, as a much larger clone is one base away. J is TRBJ2-7 and V is TRBV11-3, with D hard to call. CDR1 SGHNT and CDR2 YENEEA come from the germline V gene. V lost 4 bases to trimming and J lost 0 bases, with 4 bases between them. The CDR3 has 12 amino acids. The CDR3 region is CASSSTSYEQYF. The CDR3 region has the DNA TGTGCCAGCAGCTCTACCTCCTACGAGCAGTACTTC. Full variable domain (remainder filled in from reference TRBV11-3 and TRBJ2-7): EAGVVQSPRYKIIEKKQPVAFWCNPISGHNTLYWYLQNLGQGPELLIRYENEEAVDDSQLPKDRFSAERLKGVDSTLKIQPAELGDSAVYLCASSSTSYEQYFGPGTRLTVT.

This clone was observed a few times. V and J are TRBV7-8 and TRBJ1-1; 7 bases map to TRBD1. Trimming cost V 5 bases and J 5 bases; bases outside gene matches: 8. Germline CDR1 reads SGHVS; CDR2 reads FQNEAQ. The CDR3 extends over 14 amino acids. CDR3 protein: CASSDRQGWTEAFF. CDR3 in DNA: TGTGCCAGCAGCGACAGACAGGGTTGGACTGAAGCTTTCTTT.

The chain links TRBV30 to TRBJ1-6; TRBD1 might be the D (5 bases). Germline CDR1 GTSNPN, CDR2 SVGIG (reference sequence). This CDR3 region has 14 residues. The V end was cut by 0 bases, the J end by 9 bases, with 12 bases between. The CDR3 DNA follows: TGTGCCTGGAGTGTAAGGGATAGGGGTTCACCCCTCCACTTT. Its translation: CAWSVRDRGSPLHF.

This rearrangement joins TRBV19 to TRBJ1-4; TRBD1 agrees at 8 bases. From germline, CDR1 is LNHDA and CDR2 SQIVND (reference sequence). Germline trimming cut 6 bases from V and 0 bases from J; bases unmatched to any gene: 0. The CDR3 loop spans 14 amino acids. CDR3 region: CASRGQATNEKLFF. The CDR3 DNA reads as TGTGCCAGTAGGGGACAGGCAACTAATGAAAAACTGTTTTTT.

The CDR3, as DNA: TGCGCCAGCAGCTTTACCTCACCGGGACAGAATGGCTACACCTTC. It specifies CASSFTSPGQNGYTF. The gene calls are TRBV5-1 and TRBJ1-2; the match to TRBD1 covers 7 bases. J gave up 6 bases and V 2 bases, and 10 bases lay outside the gene matches. CDR3 length equals 15 residues. CDR1 SGHRS and CDR2 YFSETQ come from the germline V gene.

Only one count was recorded for this clone. The genes are TRBV28 and TRBJ2-2; TRBD1 might be the D (6 bases). The length of the CDR3 is 15 residues. V was clipped by 2 bases and J by 3 bases, with 10 bases between them. Germline CDR1 MDHEN, CDR2 SYDVKM. CDR3 amino acids: CASSLPGADTGELFF. DNA for the CDR3: TGTGCCAGCAGTTTACCAGGGGCCGACACCGGGGAGCTGTTTTTT.

The rearrangement uses TRBV5-6 and TRBJ2-3; D is perhaps TRBD1 (6 bases). The CDR3 is 15 amino acids. V lost 3 bases and J lost 4, with 15 bases in between. Germline V gene lookup returns CDR1 SGHDT and CDR2 YYEEEE. CDR3 in amino acids: CASSSPPGVADTQYF. Written as DNA, the CDR3 is TGTGCCAGCAGCTCCCCGCCAGGGGTGGCAGATACGCAGTATTTT.

Written as DNA, the CDR3 is TGTGCCAGCAGCCCAATTAATCAGGGGGCAGGGGAAAAACTGTTTTTT. This encodes CASSPINQGAGEKLFF. The chain recombines TRBV13 with TRBJ1-4, with TRBD1 matching over 8 bases. This CDR3 has 16 amino acids. Germline V gene lookup returns CDR1 PRHDT and CDR2 FYEKMQ (reference sequence). The V gene end was trimmed by 5 bases and the J gene end by 8 bases; junction bases not matched to a gene: 13.

This rearrangement joins TRBV10-1 to TRBJ2-7; 11 positions agree with TRBD1. The V gene end was trimmed by 3 bases and the J gene end by 6 bases; junction bases not matched to a gene: 4. The length of the CDR3 is 14 residues. In germline, CDR1 is WNHNN, CDR2 SYGVQD (reference sequence). Here the CDR3 DNA reads TGCGCCAGCAGTGACTACGGACAGGGGGCCGAGCAGTACTTC. Translating it yields CASSDYGQGAEQYF.

The V gene is TRBV5-6, the J gene TRBJ2-1; 15 nucleotides match TRBD2. V lost 2 bases, J lost 7 bases, and 4 bases stayed unmatched. The CDR3 is 16 amino acids. Looked up from germline, CDR1 is SGHDT and CDR2 is YYEEEE. CDR3 in amino acids: CASSFTGTSGRNEQFF. DNA of the CDR3: TGTGCCAGCAGCTTTACCGGGACTAGCGGGAGGAATGAGCAGTTCTTC.

This clone was seen only a few times. The chain recombines TRBV19 with TRBJ2-7, with 10 bases aligning to TRBD1. V dropped 5 bases and J dropped 3; count of bases not matched to a gene: 4. Germline lookup yields CDR1 LNHDA and CDR2 SQIVND (reference sequence). The CDR3 sequence is 14 residues long. The CDR3: CASSLRTGGYEQYF. The CDR3 DNA reads as TGTGCCAGTAGTTTGAGGACAGGGGGCTACGAGCAGTACTTC. The whole variable domain, filled in from reference TRBV19 and TRBJ2-7, reads DGGITQSPKYLFRKEGQNVTLSCEQNLNHDAMYWYRQDPGQGLRLIYYSQIVNDFQKGDIAEGYSVSREKKESFPLTVTSAQKNPTAFYLCASSLRTGGYEQYFGPGTRLTVT.

The CDR3 is CASSSGQGYTEAFF. The DNA for the CDR3 is TGTGCCAGCAGTTCGGGACAGGGCTACACTGAAGCTTTCTTT. The chain combines TRBV28 with TRBJ1-1; 9 nucleotides agree with TRBD1. V lost 4 bases, J lost 3 bases, and 3 bases stayed unmatched. CDR1 and CDR2 from the germline V gene are MDHEN and SYDVKM. This CDR3 contains 14 residues.

This chain connects TRBV7-9 to TRBJ1-5; 8 bases are shared with TRBD1. The CDR3 consists of 15 residues. The ends lost 4 bases at V and 2 bases at J; junction bases unmatched: 4. Germline V gene data show CDR1 as SEHNR and CDR2 as FQNEAQ (reference sequence). The DNA for the CDR3 is TGTGCCAGCAGCTCCGGACAGGGCGGCAATCAGCCCCAGCATTTT. It translates to CASSSGQGGNQPQHF.

The chain carries TRBV18 and TRBJ1-1; D is unclear. From germline, CDR1 is KGHSH and CDR2 LQKENI. The CDR3 has 12 amino acids. Trimming shortened V by 4 bases and J by 2 bases, and 5 bases separated the two germline ends. The CDR3: CASSQTNTEAFF. The CDR3 coding sequence is TGTGCCAGCTCACAAACAAACACTGAAGCTTTCTTT. Supplemented by reference TRBV18 and TRBJ1-1, the full variable domain reads NAGVMQNPRHLVRRRGQEARLRCSPMKGHSHVYWYRQLPEEGLKFMVYLQKENIIDESGMPKERFSAEFPKEGPSILRIQQVVRGDSAAYFCASSQTNTEAFFGQGTRLTVV.